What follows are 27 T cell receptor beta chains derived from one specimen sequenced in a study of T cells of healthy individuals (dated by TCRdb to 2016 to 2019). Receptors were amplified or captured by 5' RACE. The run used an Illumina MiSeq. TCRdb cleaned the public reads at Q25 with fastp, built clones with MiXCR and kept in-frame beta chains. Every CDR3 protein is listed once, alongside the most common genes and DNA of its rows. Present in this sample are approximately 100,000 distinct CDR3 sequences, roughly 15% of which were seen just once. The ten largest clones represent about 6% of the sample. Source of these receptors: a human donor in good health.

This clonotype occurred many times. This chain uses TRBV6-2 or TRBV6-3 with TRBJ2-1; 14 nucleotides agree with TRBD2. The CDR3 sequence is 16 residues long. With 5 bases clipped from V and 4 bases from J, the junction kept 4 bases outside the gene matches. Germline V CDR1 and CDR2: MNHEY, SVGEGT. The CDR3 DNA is TGTGCCAGCAGTAGACTAGCGGGAGGGCCGTACAATGAGCAGTTCTTC. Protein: CASSRLAGGPYNEQFF.

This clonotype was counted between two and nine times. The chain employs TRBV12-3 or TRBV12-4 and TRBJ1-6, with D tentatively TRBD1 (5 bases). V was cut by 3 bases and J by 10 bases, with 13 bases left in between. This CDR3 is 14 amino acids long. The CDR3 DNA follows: TGTGCCAGCAGTTTGAACAGGCTGGGGTCACCCCTCCACTTT. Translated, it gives CASSLNRLGSPLHF.

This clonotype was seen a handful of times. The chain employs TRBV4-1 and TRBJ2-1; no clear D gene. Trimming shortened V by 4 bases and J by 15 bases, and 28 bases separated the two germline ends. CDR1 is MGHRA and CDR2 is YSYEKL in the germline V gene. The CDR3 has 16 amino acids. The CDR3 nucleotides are TGCGCCAGCAGCCTCCTGCCCTGGCAGTTCTTCACGACAATGTTCTTC. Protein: CASSLLPWQFFTTMFF.

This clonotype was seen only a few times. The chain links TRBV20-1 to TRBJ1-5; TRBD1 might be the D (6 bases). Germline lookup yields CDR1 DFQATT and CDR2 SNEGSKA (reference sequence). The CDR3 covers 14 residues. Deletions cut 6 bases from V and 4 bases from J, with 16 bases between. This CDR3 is CSAPSTGLNQPQHF. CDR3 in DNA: TGCAGTGCCCCTTCGACAGGCCTGAATCAGCCCCAGCATTTT.

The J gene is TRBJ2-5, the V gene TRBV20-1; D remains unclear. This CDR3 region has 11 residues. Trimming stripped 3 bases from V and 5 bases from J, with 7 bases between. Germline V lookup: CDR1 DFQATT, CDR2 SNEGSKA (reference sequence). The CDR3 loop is CSASLPETQYF. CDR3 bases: TGCAGTGCTAGCCTCCCGGAGACCCAGTACTTC.

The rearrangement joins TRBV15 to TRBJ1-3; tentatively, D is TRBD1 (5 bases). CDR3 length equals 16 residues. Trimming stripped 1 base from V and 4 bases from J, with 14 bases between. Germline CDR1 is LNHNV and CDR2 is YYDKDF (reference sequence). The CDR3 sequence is CATSRVGVLSGNTIYF. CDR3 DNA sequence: TGTGCCACCAGCAGAGTAGGGGTGCTTTCCGGAAACACCATATATTTT.

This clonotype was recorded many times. The CDR3 nucleotides read TGCGCCAGCAGCTTGGACAGGGGAAGGAATTCACCCCTCCACTTT. Amino acids: CASSLDRGRNSPLHF. The chain couples TRBV5-1 to TRBJ1-6, with 7 bases that match TRBD1. This CDR3 region has 15 residues. The germline gives CDR1 SGHRS, CDR2 YFSETQ. V lost 0 bases, J lost 7 bases, and 4 bases stayed unmatched.

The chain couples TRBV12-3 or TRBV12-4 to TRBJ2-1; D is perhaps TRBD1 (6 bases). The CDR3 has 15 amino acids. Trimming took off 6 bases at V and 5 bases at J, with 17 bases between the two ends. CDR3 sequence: CASSGQLGGHNEQFF. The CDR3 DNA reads TGTGCCAGCAGCGGACAGTTGGGCGGGCACAATGAGCAGTTCTTC.

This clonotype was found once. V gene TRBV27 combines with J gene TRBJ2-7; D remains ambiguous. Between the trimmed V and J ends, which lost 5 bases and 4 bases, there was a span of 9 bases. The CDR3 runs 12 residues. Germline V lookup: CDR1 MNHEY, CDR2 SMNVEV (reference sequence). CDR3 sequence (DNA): TGTGCCAGCAGTCGCCCCTTGTACGAGCAGTACTTC. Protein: CASSRPLYEQYF.

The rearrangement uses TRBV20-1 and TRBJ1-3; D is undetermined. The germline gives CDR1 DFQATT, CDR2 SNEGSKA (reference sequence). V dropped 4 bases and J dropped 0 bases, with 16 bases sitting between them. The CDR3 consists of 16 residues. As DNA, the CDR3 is TGCAGTGCTAATCCGTCGCGGAGCAGCTCTGGAAACACCATATATTTT. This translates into CSANPSRSSSGNTIYF.

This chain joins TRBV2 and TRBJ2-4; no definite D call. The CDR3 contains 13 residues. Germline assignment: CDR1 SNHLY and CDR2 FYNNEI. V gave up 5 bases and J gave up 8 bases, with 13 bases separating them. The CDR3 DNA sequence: TGTGCCAGCAGTTTGATCAAGTTGGACATTCAGTACTTC. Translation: CASSLIKLDIQYF.

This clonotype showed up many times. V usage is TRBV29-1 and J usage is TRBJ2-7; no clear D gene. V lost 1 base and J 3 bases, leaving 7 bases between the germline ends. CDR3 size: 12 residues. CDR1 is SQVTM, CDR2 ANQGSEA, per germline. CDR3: CSVEVSGYEQYF. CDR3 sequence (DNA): TGCAGCGTTGAAGTGTCCGGCTACGAGCAGTACTTC.

The CDR3 is CASSAISTGELFF. The CDR3 region has the DNA TGTGCCAGCAGTGCGATATCCACCGGGGAGCTGTTTTTT. The chain employs TRBV6-1 and TRBJ2-2, with D unresolved. The CDR3 sequence is 13 residues long. Germline V gene lookup returns CDR1 MNHNS and CDR2 SASEGT. Trimming shortened V by 4 bases and J by 4 bases, and 7 bases separated the two germline ends.

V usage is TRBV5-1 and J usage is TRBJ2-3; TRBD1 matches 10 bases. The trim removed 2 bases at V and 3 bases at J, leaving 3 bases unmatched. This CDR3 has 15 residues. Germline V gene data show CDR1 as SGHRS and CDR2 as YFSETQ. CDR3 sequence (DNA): TGCGCCAGCAGCTTCGGGACAGGGGCGACAGATACGCAGTATTTT. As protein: CASSFGTGATDTQYF.

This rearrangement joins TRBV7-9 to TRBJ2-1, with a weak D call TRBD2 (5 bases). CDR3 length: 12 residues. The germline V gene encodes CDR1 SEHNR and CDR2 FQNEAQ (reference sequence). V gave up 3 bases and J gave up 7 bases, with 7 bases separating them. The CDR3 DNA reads TGTGCCAGCAGCTTCCCGGGGAATGAGCAGTTCTTC. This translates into CASSFPGNEQFF.

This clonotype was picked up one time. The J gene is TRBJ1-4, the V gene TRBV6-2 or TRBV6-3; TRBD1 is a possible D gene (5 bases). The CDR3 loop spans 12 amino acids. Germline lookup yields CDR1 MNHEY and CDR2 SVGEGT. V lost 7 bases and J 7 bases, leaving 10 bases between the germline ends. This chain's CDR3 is CASMGDSEKLFF. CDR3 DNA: TGTGCCAGCATGGGGGACTCTGAAAAACTGTTTTTT.

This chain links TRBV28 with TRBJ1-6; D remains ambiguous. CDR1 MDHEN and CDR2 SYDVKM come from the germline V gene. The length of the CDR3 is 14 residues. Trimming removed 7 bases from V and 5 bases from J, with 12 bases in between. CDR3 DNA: TGTGCCAGCATTTCTACGGCCCATAATTCACCCCTCCACTTT. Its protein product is CASISTAHNSPLHF.

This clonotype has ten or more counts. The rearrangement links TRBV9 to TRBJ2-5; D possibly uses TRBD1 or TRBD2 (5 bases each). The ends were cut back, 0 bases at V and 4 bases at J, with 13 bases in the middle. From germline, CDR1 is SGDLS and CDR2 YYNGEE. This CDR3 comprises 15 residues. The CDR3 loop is CASSVGEGLGETQYF. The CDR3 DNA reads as TGTGCCAGCAGCGTAGGTGAGGGGCTGGGAGAGACCCAGTACTTC.

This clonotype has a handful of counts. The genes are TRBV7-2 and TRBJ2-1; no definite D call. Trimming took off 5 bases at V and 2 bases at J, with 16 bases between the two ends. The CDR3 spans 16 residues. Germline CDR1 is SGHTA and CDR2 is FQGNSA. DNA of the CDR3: TGTGCCAGCAGCCCTCTCGGCCCATCGGCCTACAATGAGCAGTTCTTC. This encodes CASSPLGPSAYNEQFF.

Written as DNA, the CDR3 is TGTGCCAGCAGTTATCCCCAGGGGGGGAATCAGCCCCAGCATTTT. Its protein product is CASSYPQGGNQPQHF. The rearrangement joins TRBV6-2 or TRBV6-3 to TRBJ1-5, with 7 bases that match TRBD1. The V gene end was trimmed by 3 bases and the J gene end by 4 bases; junction bases not matched to a gene: 6. Germline CDR1 reads MNHEY; CDR2 reads SVGEGT. This CDR3 spans 15 amino acids.

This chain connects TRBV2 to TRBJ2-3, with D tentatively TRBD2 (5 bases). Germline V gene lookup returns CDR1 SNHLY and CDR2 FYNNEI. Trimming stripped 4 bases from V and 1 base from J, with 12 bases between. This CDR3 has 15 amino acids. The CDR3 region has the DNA TGTGCCAGCAGTGGAGAGGGAGCAGGCACAGATACGCAGTATTTT. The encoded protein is CASSGEGAGTDTQYF. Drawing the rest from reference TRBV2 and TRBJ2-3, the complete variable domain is EPEVTQTPSHQVTQMGQEVILRCVPISNHLYFYWYRQILGQKVEFLVSFYNNEISEKSEIFDDQFSVERPDGSNFTLKIRSTKLEDSAMYFCASSGEGAGTDTQYFGPGTRLTVL.

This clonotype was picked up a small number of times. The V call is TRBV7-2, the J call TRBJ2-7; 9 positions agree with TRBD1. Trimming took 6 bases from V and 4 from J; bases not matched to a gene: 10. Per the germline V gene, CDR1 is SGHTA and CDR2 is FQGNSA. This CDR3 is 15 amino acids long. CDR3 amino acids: CASSRQGQGFYEQYF. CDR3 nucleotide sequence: TGTGCCAGCAGTCGGCAGGGACAGGGATTTTACGAGCAGTACTTC.

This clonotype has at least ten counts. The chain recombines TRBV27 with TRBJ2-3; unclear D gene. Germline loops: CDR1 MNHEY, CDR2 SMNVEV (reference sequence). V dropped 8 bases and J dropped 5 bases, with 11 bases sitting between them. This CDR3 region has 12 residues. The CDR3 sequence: CASGFDKDTQYF. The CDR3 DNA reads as TGTGCCAGCGGGTTCGACAAAGATACGCAGTATTTT.

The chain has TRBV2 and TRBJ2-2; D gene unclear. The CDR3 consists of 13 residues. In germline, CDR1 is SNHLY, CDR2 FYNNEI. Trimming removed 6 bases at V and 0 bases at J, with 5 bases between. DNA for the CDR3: TGTGCCAGCAGGGGTACGAACACCGGGGAGCTGTTTTTT. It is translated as CASRGTNTGELFF. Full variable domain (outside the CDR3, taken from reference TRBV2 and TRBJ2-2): EPEVTQTPSHQVTQMGQEVILRCVPISNHLYFYWYRQILGQKVEFLVSFYNNEISEKSEIFDDQFSVERPDGSNFTLKIRSTKLEDSAMYFCASRGTNTGELFFGEGSRLTVL.

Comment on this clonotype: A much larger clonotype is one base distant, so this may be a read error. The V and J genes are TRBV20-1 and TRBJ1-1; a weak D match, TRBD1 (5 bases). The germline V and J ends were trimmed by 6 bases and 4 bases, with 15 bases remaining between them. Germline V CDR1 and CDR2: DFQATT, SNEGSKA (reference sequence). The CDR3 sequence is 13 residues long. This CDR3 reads CSAAKWGSTEAFF. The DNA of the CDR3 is TGCAGTGCCGCAAAGTGGGGGAGCACTGAAGCTTTCTTT.

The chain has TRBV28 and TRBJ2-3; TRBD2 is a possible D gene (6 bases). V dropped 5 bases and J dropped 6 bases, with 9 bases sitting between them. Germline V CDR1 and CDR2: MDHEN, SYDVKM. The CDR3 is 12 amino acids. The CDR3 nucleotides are TGTGCCAGCAGTAAGACTAGTGATACGCAGTATTTT. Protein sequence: CASSKTSDTQYF.

As DNA, the CDR3 is TGCAGTGCTAGGGGGCAGCCTTCTAACTATGGCTACACCTTC. Amino acid sequence: CSARGQPSNYGYTF. This chain uses TRBV20-1 with TRBJ1-2; D may be TRBD1 (5 bases). This CDR3 spans 14 amino acids. The germline gives CDR1 DFQATT, CDR2 SNEGSKA (reference sequence). Trimming stripped 3 bases from V and 0 bases from J, with 11 bases between.